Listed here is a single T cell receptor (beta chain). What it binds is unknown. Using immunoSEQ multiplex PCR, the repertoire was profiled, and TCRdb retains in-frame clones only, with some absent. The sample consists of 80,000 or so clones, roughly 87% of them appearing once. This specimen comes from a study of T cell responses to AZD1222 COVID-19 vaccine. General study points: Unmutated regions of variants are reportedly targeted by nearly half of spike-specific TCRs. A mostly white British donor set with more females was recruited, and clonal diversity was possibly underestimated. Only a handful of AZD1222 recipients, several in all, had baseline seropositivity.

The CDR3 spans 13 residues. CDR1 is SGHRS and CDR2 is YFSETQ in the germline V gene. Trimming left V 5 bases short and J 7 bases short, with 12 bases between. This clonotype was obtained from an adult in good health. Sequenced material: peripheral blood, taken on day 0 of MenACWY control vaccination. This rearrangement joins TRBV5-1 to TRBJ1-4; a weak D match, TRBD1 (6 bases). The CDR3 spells CASSRGEGEKLFF. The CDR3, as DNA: TGCGCCAGCAGTAGGGGGGAAGGTGAAAAACTGTTTTTT.